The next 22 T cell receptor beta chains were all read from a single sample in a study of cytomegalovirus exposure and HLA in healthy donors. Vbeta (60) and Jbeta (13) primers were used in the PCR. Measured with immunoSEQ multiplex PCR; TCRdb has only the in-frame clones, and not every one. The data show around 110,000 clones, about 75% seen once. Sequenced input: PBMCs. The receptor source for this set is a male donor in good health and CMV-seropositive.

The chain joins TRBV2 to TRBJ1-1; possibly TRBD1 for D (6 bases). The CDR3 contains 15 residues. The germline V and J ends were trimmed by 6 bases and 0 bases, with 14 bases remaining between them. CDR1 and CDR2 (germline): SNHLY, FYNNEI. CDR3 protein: CASRWDTIMNTEAFF. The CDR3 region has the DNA TGTGCCAGCAGGTGGGACACCATCATGAACACTGAAGCTTTCTTT.

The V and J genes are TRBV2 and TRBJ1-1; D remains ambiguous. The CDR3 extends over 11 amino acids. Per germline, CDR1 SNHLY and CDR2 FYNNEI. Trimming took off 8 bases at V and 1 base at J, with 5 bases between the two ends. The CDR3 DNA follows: TGTGCCAGCGTCAGGAACACTGAAGCTTTCTTT. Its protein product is CASVRNTEAFF.

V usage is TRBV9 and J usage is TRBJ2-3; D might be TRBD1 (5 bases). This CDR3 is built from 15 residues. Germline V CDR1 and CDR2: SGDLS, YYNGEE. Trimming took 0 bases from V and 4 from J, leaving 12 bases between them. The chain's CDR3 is CASSVAGRVADTQYF. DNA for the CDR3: TGTGCCAGCAGCGTAGCCGGCAGGGTTGCAGATACGCAGTATTTT.

The CDR3 protein is CASSIGQGGQPQHF. The CDR3 region has the DNA TGTGCCAGTAGTATCGGACAGGGAGGTCAGCCCCAGCATTTT. The V gene is TRBV19, the J gene TRBJ1-5, with 8 bases identical to TRBD1. Looked up from germline, CDR1 is LNHDA and CDR2 is SQIVND (reference sequence). Trimming took 3 bases from V and 6 from J; bases not matched to a gene: 4. The CDR3 covers 14 residues.

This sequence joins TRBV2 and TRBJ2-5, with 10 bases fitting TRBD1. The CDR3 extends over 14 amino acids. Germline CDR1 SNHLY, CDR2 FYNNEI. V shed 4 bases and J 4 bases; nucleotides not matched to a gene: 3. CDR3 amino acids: CASSADRGRETQYF. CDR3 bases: TGTGCCAGCAGTGCCGACAGGGGGCGAGAGACCCAGTACTTC. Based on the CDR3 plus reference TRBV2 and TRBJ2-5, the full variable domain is EPEVTQTPSHQVTQMGQEVILRCVPISNHLYFYWYRQILGQKVEFLVSFYNNEISEKSEIFDDQFSVERPDGSNFTLKIRSTKLEDSAMYFCASSADRGRETQYFGPGTRLLVL.

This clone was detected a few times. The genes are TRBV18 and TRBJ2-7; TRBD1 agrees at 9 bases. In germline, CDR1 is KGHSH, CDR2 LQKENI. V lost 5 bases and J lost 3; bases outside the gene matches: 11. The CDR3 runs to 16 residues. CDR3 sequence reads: CASSRDSGTGNYEQYF. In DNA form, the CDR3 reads TGTGCCAGCTCAAGAGATTCCGGGACAGGGAACTACGAGCAGTACTTC.

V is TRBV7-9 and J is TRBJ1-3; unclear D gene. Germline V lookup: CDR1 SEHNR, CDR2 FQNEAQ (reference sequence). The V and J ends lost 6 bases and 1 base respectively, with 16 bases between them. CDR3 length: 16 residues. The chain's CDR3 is CASRPIQQRSGNTIYF. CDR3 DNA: TGTGCCAGCAGGCCGATTCAGCAGCGATCTGGAAACACCATATATTTT.

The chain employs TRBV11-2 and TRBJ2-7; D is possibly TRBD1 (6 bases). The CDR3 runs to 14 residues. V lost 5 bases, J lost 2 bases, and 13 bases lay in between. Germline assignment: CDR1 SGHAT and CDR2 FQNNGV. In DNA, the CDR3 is TGTGCCAGCAGCAAATGGGACACCACCTACGAGCAGTACTTC. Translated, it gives CASSKWDTTYEQYF.

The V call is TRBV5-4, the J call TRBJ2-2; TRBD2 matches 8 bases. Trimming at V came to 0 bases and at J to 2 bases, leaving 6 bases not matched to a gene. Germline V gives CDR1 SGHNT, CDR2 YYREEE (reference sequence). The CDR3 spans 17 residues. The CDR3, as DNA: TGTGCCAGCAGCTTGGCGGGGCGGGGGGTTAACACCGGGGAGCTGTTTTTT. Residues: CASSLAGRGVNTGELFF.

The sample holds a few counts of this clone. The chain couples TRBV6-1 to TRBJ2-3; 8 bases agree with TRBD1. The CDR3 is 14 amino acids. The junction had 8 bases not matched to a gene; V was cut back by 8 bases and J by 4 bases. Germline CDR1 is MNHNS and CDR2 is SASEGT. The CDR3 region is CASLQGARADTQYF. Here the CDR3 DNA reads TGTGCCAGCCTTCAGGGGGCTAGGGCAGATACGCAGTATTTT.

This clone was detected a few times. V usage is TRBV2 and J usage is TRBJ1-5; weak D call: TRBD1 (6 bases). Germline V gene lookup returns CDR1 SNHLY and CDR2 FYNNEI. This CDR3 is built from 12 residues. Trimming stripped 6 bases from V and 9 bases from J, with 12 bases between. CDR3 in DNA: TGTGCCAGCAGACAGGGTTTGGGGCCCCAGCATTTT. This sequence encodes CASRQGLGPQHF.

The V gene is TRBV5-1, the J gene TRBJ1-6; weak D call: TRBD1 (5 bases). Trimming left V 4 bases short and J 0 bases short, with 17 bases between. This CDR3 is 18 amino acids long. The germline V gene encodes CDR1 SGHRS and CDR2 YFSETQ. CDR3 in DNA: TGCGCCAGCAGCGAATCGTGGGGGGTAAGCTCCTATAATTCACCCCTCCACTTT. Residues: CASSESWGVSSYNSPLHF.

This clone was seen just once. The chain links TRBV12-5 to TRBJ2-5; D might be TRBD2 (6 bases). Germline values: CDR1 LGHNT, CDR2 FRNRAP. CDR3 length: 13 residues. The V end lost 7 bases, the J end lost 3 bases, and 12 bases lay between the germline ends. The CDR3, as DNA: TGTGCTAGTGCCTACGGGGGAGAAGAGACCCAGTACTTC. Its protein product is CASAYGGEETQYF.

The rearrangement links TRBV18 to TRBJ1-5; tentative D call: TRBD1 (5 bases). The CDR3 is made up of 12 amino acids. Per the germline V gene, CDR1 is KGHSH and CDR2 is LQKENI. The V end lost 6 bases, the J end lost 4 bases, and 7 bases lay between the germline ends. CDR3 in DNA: TGTGCCAGCTCCGGGGGGAATCAGCCCCAGCATTTT. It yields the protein CASSGGNQPQHF.

CDR3 region: CASSLLAGGRTEAFF. The CDR3 region has the DNA TGTGCCAGCAGTTTATTGGCAGGGGGAAGGACTGAAGCTTTCTTT. This rearrangement joins TRBV28 to TRBJ1-1, with 7 nucleotides matching TRBD1. With V trimmed by 1 base and J by 5 bases, 7 bases remained unmatched. Germline V gene data show CDR1 as MDHEN and CDR2 as SYDVKM. CDR3 length equals 15 residues.

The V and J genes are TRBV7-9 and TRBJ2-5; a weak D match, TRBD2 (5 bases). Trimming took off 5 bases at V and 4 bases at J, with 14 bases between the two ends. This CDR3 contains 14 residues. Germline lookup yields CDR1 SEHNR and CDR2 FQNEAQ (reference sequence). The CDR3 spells CASSLTAGGETQYF. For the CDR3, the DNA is TGTGCCAGCAGCCTGACGGCAGGAGGAGAGACCCAGTACTTC.

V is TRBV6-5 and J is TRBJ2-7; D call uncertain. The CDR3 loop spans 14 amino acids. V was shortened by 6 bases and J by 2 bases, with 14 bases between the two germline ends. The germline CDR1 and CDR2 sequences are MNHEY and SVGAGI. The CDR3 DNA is TGTGCCAGCAGAATGGGCTACCAAGCCTACGAGCAGTACTTC. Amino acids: CASRMGYQAYEQYF.

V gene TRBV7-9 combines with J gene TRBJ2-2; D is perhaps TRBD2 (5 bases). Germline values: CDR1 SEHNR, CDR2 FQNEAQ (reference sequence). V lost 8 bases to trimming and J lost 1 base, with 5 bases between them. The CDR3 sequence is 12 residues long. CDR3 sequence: CASGRNTGELFF. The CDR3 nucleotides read TGTGCCAGCGGGAGGAACACCGGGGAGCTGTTTTTT.

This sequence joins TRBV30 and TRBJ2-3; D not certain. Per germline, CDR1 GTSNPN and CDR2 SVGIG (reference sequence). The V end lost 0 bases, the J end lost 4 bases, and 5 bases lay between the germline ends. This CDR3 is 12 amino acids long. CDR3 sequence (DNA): TGTGCCTGGAGTGTTCGGGCAGATACGCAGTATTTT. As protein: CAWSVRADTQYF.

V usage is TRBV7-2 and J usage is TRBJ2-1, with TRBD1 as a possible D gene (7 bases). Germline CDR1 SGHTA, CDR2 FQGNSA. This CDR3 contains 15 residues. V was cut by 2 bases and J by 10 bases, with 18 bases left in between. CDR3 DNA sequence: TGTGCCAGCAGCTTAACGGGCCCAGCAGGGGGGGAGCAGTTCTTC. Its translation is CASSLTGPAGGEQFF.

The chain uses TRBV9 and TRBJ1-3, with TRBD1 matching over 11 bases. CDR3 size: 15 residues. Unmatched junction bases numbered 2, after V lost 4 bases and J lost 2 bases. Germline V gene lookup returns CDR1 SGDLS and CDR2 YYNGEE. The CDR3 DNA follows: TGTGCCAGCAGCCCGGGACAGGGGGCTGGAAACACCATATATTTT. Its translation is CASSPGQGAGNTIYF.

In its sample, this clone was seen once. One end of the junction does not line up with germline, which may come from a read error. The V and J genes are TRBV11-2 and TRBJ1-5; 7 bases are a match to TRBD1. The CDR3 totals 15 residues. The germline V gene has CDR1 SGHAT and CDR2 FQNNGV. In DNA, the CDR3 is TGTGCCAGCAGCTTAGGACAGGGCGGATCATGGCCCCAGAATTTT. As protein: CASSLGQGGSWPQNF.